These 20 T cell receptor beta chains share one sample of origin, sequenced in a study of cytomegalovirus exposure and HLA in healthy donors. Primers for the PCR totalled 60 Vbeta and 13 Jbeta. TCRdb's table, derived via immunoSEQ multiplex PCR, lists solely in-frame clones and lacks some. This table has approximately 150,000 clones, 80% appearing once. Sequencing used PBMCs. Receptors were obtained from a man aged 25-45 years in good health and CMV-seropositive.

The rearrangement links TRBV7-8 to TRBJ1-1; tentative D call: TRBD1 (6 bases). CDR3 size: 15 residues. V was cut by 5 bases and J by 1 base, with 14 bases left in between. Germline-derived CDR1 and CDR2 are SGHVS and FQNEAQ. For the CDR3, the DNA is TGTGCCAGCAGCCCACCTACAGGGCGGAACACTGAAGCTTTCTTT. Translating it yields CASSPPTGRNTEAFF.

This clone was seen only a few times. The genes are TRBV28 and TRBJ2-5, with TRBD1 matching over 8 bases. This CDR3 has 15 amino acids. Germline CDR1 MDHEN, CDR2 SYDVKM. Unmatched junction bases numbered 10, after V lost 5 bases and J lost 5 bases. Here the CDR3 reads CASSIRTGQGETQYF. The CDR3 DNA follows: TGTGCCAGCAGTATTCGGACAGGGCAGGGGGAGACCCAGTACTTC. The whole variable domain, filled in from reference TRBV28 and TRBJ2-5, reads DVKVTQSSRYLVKRTGEKVFLECVQDMDHENMFWYRQDPGLGLRLIYFSYDVKMKEKGDIPEGYSVSREKKERFSLILESASTNQTSMYLCASSIRTGQGETQYFGPGTRLLVL.

This chain links TRBV19 with TRBJ2-5, with 8 bases fitting TRBD1. Germline V gives CDR1 LNHDA, CDR2 SQIVND (reference sequence). With 3 bases clipped from V and 7 bases from J, the junction kept 10 bases outside the gene matches. The CDR3 runs to 15 residues. CDR3 sequence (DNA): TGTGCCAGTAGTATCTCAGGACAGGGTATCGGGACCCAGTACTTC. It specifies CASSISGQGIGTQYF.

V gene TRBV15 combines with J gene TRBJ2-7; a weak D match, TRBD2 (5 bases). Germline CDR1 and CDR2: LNHNV and YYDKDF (reference sequence). The length of the CDR3 is 14 residues. V lost 0 bases to trimming and J lost 5 bases, with 11 bases between them. CDR3 in amino acids: CATSRDLAEDEQYF. The CDR3 nucleotides are TGTGCCACCAGCAGAGATCTGGCGGAGGACGAGCAGTACTTC.

The chain uses TRBV27 and TRBJ1-2, with 7 bases identical to TRBD1. The germline CDR1 and CDR2 sequences are MNHEY and SMNVEV (reference sequence). The CDR3 totals 18 residues. Germline trimming cut 1 base from V and 2 bases from J; bases unmatched to any gene: 13. The CDR3 region is CASSLWWQGDGWNYGYTF. CDR3 sequence (DNA): TGTGCCAGCAGTTTATGGTGGCAGGGGGATGGTTGGAACTATGGCTACACCTTC.

This chain links TRBV21-1 with TRBJ1-5; TRBD1, the table's D call, was not compared with the DNA. TRBV21-1 corresponds to a pseudogene. This CDR3 spans 18 amino acids. CDR3 bases: TGTGCCAGCACCACAGGGGGTGCAACCGAAAATAGCAATCAGCCCCAGCATTTT. Translation: CASTTGGATENSNQPQHF.

The chain uses TRBV2 and TRBJ2-7, with D maybe TRBD2 (5 bases). The germline V and J ends were trimmed by 6 bases and 3 bases, with 6 bases remaining between them. Germline CDR1 and CDR2: SNHLY and FYNNEI. The CDR3 consists of 11 residues. CDR3 loop: CASRGLYEQYF. The CDR3 nucleotides are TGTGCCAGCAGAGGACTCTACGAGCAGTACTTC.

The gene calls are TRBV5-1 and TRBJ1-2; maybe TRBD1 (5 bases). Germline V gene data show CDR1 as SGHRS and CDR2 as YFSETQ. This CDR3 is built from 12 residues. Trimming left V 4 bases short and J 1 base short, with 5 bases between. The CDR3 loop reads CASSQGNYGYTF. In DNA, the CDR3 is TGCGCCAGCAGCCAGGGTAACTATGGCTACACCTTC.

The rearrangement joins TRBV9 to TRBJ1-2; 10 nucleotides agree with TRBD1. V was pared by 3 bases and J by 4 bases, with 3 bases of the junction left unmatched. The CDR3 length is 14 residues. Germline V lookup: CDR1 SGDLS, CDR2 YYNGEE. In DNA, the CDR3 is TGTGCCAGCAGCGGACAGGGGGCAGTCTATGGCTACACCTTC. Residues: CASSGQGAVYGYTF.

The chain joins TRBV6-6 to TRBJ2-1, with 7 bases matching TRBD2. Looked up from germline, CDR1 is MNHNY and CDR2 is SVGAGI (reference sequence). This CDR3 has 16 amino acids. Unmatched junction bases numbered 6, after V lost 4 bases and J lost 0 bases. The CDR3 loop is CASSSPGGYSYNEQFF. The CDR3 bases are TGTGCCAGCAGTTCCCCCGGGGGGTACTCCTACAATGAGCAGTTCTTC.

This clone was seen just once. This sequence joins TRBV27 and TRBJ2-7; 12 bases agree with TRBD2. Germline V gene data show CDR1 as MNHEY and CDR2 as SMNVEV (reference sequence). Trimming removed 1 base from V and 0 bases from J; junction bases left unmatched: 7. This CDR3 is built from 18 residues. This CDR3 is CASSLYTPGLAGSYEQYF. As DNA, the CDR3 is TGTGCCAGCAGTTTATACACCCCGGGACTAGCGGGCTCCTACGAGCAGTACTTC.

This chain links TRBV30 with TRBJ2-7, with 7 positions matching TRBD2. Germline V gene sequence: CDR1 GTSNPN, CDR2 SVGIG (reference sequence). The V and J ends lost 2 bases and 0 bases, in that order; junction bases with no gene match: 4. This CDR3 contains 14 residues. In DNA form, the CDR3 reads TGTGCCTGGAGTTGGGCTAGCGGCTCCTACGAGCAGTACTTC. It is translated as CAWSWASGSYEQYF.

The J gene is TRBJ2-1, the V gene TRBV6-6; D remains unclear. Per germline, CDR1 MNHNY and CDR2 SVGAGI (reference sequence). CDR3 length equals 15 residues. V lost 6 bases and J lost 2, with 14 bases in between. The CDR3 DNA is TGTGCCAGCAGCCCGAGCGCTTCCCCCTACAATGAGCAGTTCTTC. Translation: CASSPSASPYNEQFF.

The chain has TRBV11-3 and TRBJ2-5; a possible D gene is TRBD2 (5 bases). The CDR3 totals 14 residues. Trimming stripped 5 bases from V and 4 bases from J, with 14 bases between. CDR1 SGHNT and CDR2 YENEEA come from the germline V gene. The CDR3 sequence: CASSISGVRETQYF. CDR3 in DNA: TGTGCCAGCAGCATCAGCGGAGTCAGAGAGACCCAGTACTTC.

The rearrangement uses TRBV29-1 and TRBJ2-3; D gene uncertain. This CDR3 comprises 14 residues. Trimming shortened V by 4 bases and J by 0 bases, and 11 bases separated the two germline ends. In germline, CDR1 is SQVTM, CDR2 ANQGSEA. CDR3 loop: CSVVVADSTDTQYF. In nucleotides, the CDR3 is TGCAGCGTTGTGGTGGCGGATAGCACAGATACGCAGTATTTT.

The CDR3 DNA follows: TGTGCCAGCAGCTCGACAGGTTTAGATACGCAGTATTTT. It translates to CASSSTGLDTQYF. The V call is TRBV5-6, the J call TRBJ2-3; perhaps TRBD1 as D (6 bases). V lost 3 bases and J 5 bases, leaving 10 bases between the germline ends. CDR3 length: 13 residues. Germline-derived CDR1 and CDR2 are SGHDT and YYEEEE.

The chain couples TRBV14 to TRBJ1-6; D is unresolved. The V gene lost 1 base and the J gene lost 7 bases, with 11 bases spanning the gap. Looked up from germline, CDR1 is SGHDN and CDR2 is FVKESK. The length of the CDR3 is 15 residues. For the CDR3, the DNA is TGTGCCAGCAGCCAAGGTTTTAGGGAGAATTCACCCCTCCACTTT. Protein sequence: CASSQGFRENSPLHF.

CDR3 region: CASSTGTGGQETQYF. CDR3 DNA: TGTGCCAGTAGTACCGGGACAGGGGGGCAAGAGACCCAGTACTTC. The chain combines TRBV19 with TRBJ2-5, with 11 bases matching TRBD1. This CDR3 comprises 15 residues. From germline, CDR1 is LNHDA and CDR2 SQIVND (reference sequence). Trimming cost V 4 bases and J 2 bases; bases outside gene matches: 3.

This chain connects TRBV5-4 to TRBJ2-3; 9 bases align to TRBD2. This CDR3 has 16 amino acids. The ends lost 0 bases at V and 5 bases at J; junction bases unmatched: 7. The germline V gene encodes CDR1 SGHNT and CDR2 YYREEE (reference sequence). CDR3: CASSLGAAGGRDTQYF. The CDR3 nucleotides are TGTGCCAGCAGCTTGGGGGCGGCGGGAGGGCGAGATACGCAGTATTTT.

V gene TRBV5-5 combines with J gene TRBJ1-3; weak D call: TRBD1 (6 bases). V shed 0 bases and J shed 8 bases, with 15 bases lying between them. The CDR3 loop spans 15 amino acids. CDR1 is SGHKS and CDR2 is YYEKEE in the germline V gene (reference sequence). CDR3 bases: TGTGCCAGCAGCTTGGCCGAGGGGGGGCGAGACACCATATATTTT. Translating it yields CASSLAEGGRDTIYF.